These 25 T cell receptor beta chains came from one sample sequenced in a study of T cell responses to AZD1222 COVID-19 vaccine. Generated by immunoSEQ multiplex PCR, the TCRdb table keeps only in-frame clones and is missing some. The data show about 79,000 clones, approximately 90% seen once. The sequencing here drew on peripheral blood, taken on day 0 of MenACWY control vaccination. These receptors originate from an adult in good health.

This clone has more than one count but fewer than ten. The chain links TRBV7-6 to TRBJ2-1; either TRBD1 or TRBD2 may fit D (6 bases each). CDR3 size: 15 residues. The ends were cut back, 3 bases at V and 5 bases at J, with 14 bases in the middle. Germline V gives CDR1 SGHVS, CDR2 FNYEAQ. As DNA, the CDR3 is TGTGCCAGCAGCTTGGGGGGCCAGATGGACAATGAGCAGTTCTTC. This sequence encodes CASSLGGQMDNEQFF. The full variable domain, completed using reference TRBV7-6 and TRBJ2-1, is GAGVSQSPRYKVTKRGQDVALRCDPISGHVSLYWYRQALGQGPEFLTYFNYEAQQDKSGLPNDRFSAERPEGSISTLTIQRTEQRDSAMYRCASSLGGQMDNEQFFGPGTRLTVL.

V gene TRBV24-1 combines with J gene TRBJ1-6, with D unresolved. The V end was cut by 0 bases, the J end by 19 bases, with 12 bases between. CDR1 and CDR2 (germline): KGHDR, SFDVKD. The CDR3 is 12 residues long. The CDR3 nucleotides are TGTGCCACCAGTGATTTGGGCAGCCGCCTTCACTTT. Translating it yields CATSDLGSRLHF.

The chain links TRBV7-2 to TRBJ2-2; D unclear. CDR1 SGHTA and CDR2 FQGNSA come from the germline V gene. The length of the CDR3 is 11 residues. With 0 bases removed from V and 9 bases from J, the gap between germline ends came to 2 bases. The CDR3 coding sequence is TGTGCCAGCAGCTTAGCCTGGGAGCTGTTTTTT. Its translation: CASSLAWELFF.

V gene TRBV19 combines with J gene TRBJ1-2; D not certain. The germline CDR1 and CDR2 sequences are LNHDA and SQIVND (reference sequence). This CDR3 is built from 12 residues. Trimming cost V 5 bases and J 4 bases, with 8 bases left between them. The CDR3 loop reads CASSAYGYGYTF. The CDR3 DNA follows: TGTGCCAGTAGTGCCTACGGCTATGGCTACACCTTC.

This chain uses TRBV25-1 with TRBJ2-7; maybe TRBD2 (6 bases). Trimming shortened V by 1 base and J by 5 bases, and 9 bases separated the two germline ends. Germline V gene sequence: CDR1 MGHDK, CDR2 SYGVNS. The CDR3 contains 13 residues. CDR3 residues: CASSEWGENEQYF. For the CDR3, the DNA is TGTGCCAGCAGTGAATGGGGGGAAAACGAGCAGTACTTC.

The V gene is TRBV23-1, the J gene TRBJ1-2; D is unclear. TRBV23-1 is an open reading frame, and its role is uncertain. The CDR3 length is 15 residues. The V end was cut by 6 bases, the J end by 8 bases, with 22 bases between. CDR3: CASSLSRVSLLGYTF. The DNA of the CDR3 is TGCGCCAGCAGCCTAAGTCGGGTCTCTTTGTTAGGCTACACCTTC.

This rearrangement joins TRBV19 to TRBJ2-4, with unresolved D. CDR1 and CDR2 (germline): LNHDA, SQIVND (reference sequence). This CDR3 region has 13 residues. Trimming took 0 bases from V and 9 from J, leaving 9 bases between them. In nucleotides, the CDR3 is TGTGCCAGTAGTATAGAGCCGGGCGGCATTCAGTACTTC. Translated, it gives CASSIEPGGIQYF.

This rearrangement joins TRBV18 to TRBJ1-1; 10 nucleotides agree with TRBD1. Germline V gene lookup returns CDR1 KGHSH and CDR2 LQKENI. J was trimmed by 0 bases and V by 4 bases; bases with no gene match: 8. This CDR3 has 17 residues. In DNA form, the CDR3 reads TGTGCCAGCTCACTGGGACAGGGGAGGGGGATGAACACTGAAGCTTTCTTT. Protein sequence: CASSLGQGRGMNTEAFF.

The CDR3 is CASSQGQGHQPQHF. For the CDR3, the DNA is TGTGCCAGCAGTCAGGGACAGGGGCATCAGCCCCAGCATTTT. The chain employs TRBV6-5 and TRBJ1-5; 10 nucleotides line up with TRBD1. This CDR3 is 14 amino acids long. V lost 5 bases to trimming and J lost 5 bases; unmatched junction nucleotides: 3. CDR1 is MNHEY, CDR2 SVGAGI, per germline.

CDR3 amino acids: CASSDSAWDEQFF. The CDR3 DNA is TGTGCCAGCAGTGACTCGGCCTGGGATGAGCAGTTCTTC. The chain couples TRBV6-4 to TRBJ2-1; D uncertain. The CDR3 sequence is 13 residues long. With 0 bases removed from V and 8 bases from J, the gap between germline ends came to 8 bases. The germline V gene encodes CDR1 MRHNA and CDR2 SNTAGT.

For the CDR3, the DNA is TGTGCCAGCAGCCTGAATCAGGTCACAGATACGCAGTATTTT. This sequence encodes CASSLNQVTDTQYF. The rearrangement joins TRBV9 to TRBJ2-3, with D unresolved. This CDR3 has 14 amino acids. Germline-derived CDR1 and CDR2 are SGDLS and YYNGEE. The germline V and J ends were trimmed by 4 bases and 2 bases, with 11 bases remaining between them.

The chain uses TRBV7-2 and TRBJ1-6; 9 positions match TRBD1. CDR3 length: 17 amino acids. Germline-derived CDR1 and CDR2 are SGHTA and FQGNSA. V trimming: 1 base; J trimming: 0 bases; junction bases outside the gene matches: 1. CDR3 in DNA: TGTGCCAGCAGCTTAGGGACAGGGGCCTCCTATAATTCACCCCTCCACTTT. Protein: CASSLGTGASYNSPLHF.

The sample holds one count of this clone. V and J are TRBV18 and TRBJ2-1, with 10 bases aligning to TRBD2. J lost 8 bases, V lost 3 bases, and 7 bases had no gene match. This CDR3 comprises 15 residues. From germline, CDR1 is KGHSH and CDR2 LQKENI. The CDR3 reads CASSPFSGRIDEQFF. The CDR3 DNA sequence: TGTGCCAGCTCACCCTTTAGCGGGAGGATCGATGAGCAGTTCTTC.

The rearrangement joins TRBV19 to TRBJ1-5; D perhaps matches TRBD1 (5 bases). CDR3 length: 19 amino acids. Germline V gene lookup returns CDR1 LNHDA and CDR2 SQIVND (reference sequence). The CDR3 spells CAEANSRAGRVYSNQPQHF. DNA for the CDR3: TGTGCGGAAGCTAACAGCCGGGCAGGGCGCGTTTATAGCAATCAGCCCCAGCATTTT.

The rearrangement uses TRBV7-6 and TRBJ2-7, with D perhaps TRBD2 (6 bases). The V end was cut by 1 base, the J end by 3 bases, with 10 bases between. This CDR3 has 14 residues. Per germline, CDR1 SGHVS and CDR2 FNYEAQ. The CDR3: CASSLEEGLYEQYF. For the CDR3, the DNA is TGTGCCAGCAGCTTAGAGGAGGGCCTCTACGAGCAGTACTTC.

This clone has a single count. V is TRBV5-1 and J is TRBJ1-2, with TRBD1 matching 8 bases. The germline CDR1 and CDR2 sequences are SGHRS and YFSETQ. The trim removed 0 bases at V and 7 bases at J, leaving 8 bases unmatched. This CDR3 has 15 amino acids. In DNA form, the CDR3 reads TGCGCCAGCAGCTTGGCCTCGGGACAGGACGGTGGCTACACCTTC. Protein: CASSLASGQDGGYTF.

The rearrangement uses TRBV7-3 and TRBJ2-3; 12 nucleotides line up with TRBD2. Losses at the gene ends were 4 bases for V and 3 bases for J; bases not matched to a gene: 2. The V gene's germline CDR1 is SGHTA and CDR2 FQGTGA. CDR3 length: 15 amino acids. CDR3: CASSSTSGRTDTQYF. CDR3 in DNA: TGTGCCAGCAGCTCAACTAGCGGGAGGACAGATACGCAGTATTTT. Filled out from reference TRBV7-3 and TRBJ2-3, the complete variable domain reads GAGVSQTPSNKVTEKGKYVELRCDPISGHTALYWYRQSLGQGPEFLIYFQGTGAADDSGLPNDRFFAVRPEGSVSTLKIQRTERGDSAVYLCASSSTSGRTDTQYFGPGTRLTVL.

This chain joins TRBV2 and TRBJ2-5; 13 bases agree with TRBD2. This CDR3 has 16 amino acids. The V and J ends lost 4 bases and 5 bases, in that order; junction bases with no gene match: 7. Germline V gene lookup returns CDR1 SNHLY and CDR2 FYNNEI. The CDR3 reads CASSAQLAGGRETQYF. DNA of the CDR3: TGTGCCAGCAGTGCCCAACTAGCGGGGGGGCGTGAGACCCAGTACTTC.

This sequence joins TRBV28 and TRBJ1-1; D possibly corresponds to TRBD1 (6 bases). V was trimmed by 5 bases and J by 5 bases, leaving 9 bases between them. Germline V gives CDR1 MDHEN, CDR2 SYDVKM. The CDR3 covers 12 residues. The CDR3: CASSQQGTEAFF. The CDR3 coding sequence is TGTGCCAGCAGTCAACAGGGAACTGAAGCTTTCTTT. The whole variable domain, filled in from reference TRBV28 and TRBJ1-1, reads DVKVTQSSRYLVKRTGEKVFLECVQDMDHENMFWYRQDPGLGLRLIYFSYDVKMKEKGDIPEGYSVSREKKERFSLILESASTNQTSMYLCASSQQGTEAFFGQGTRLTVV.

J is TRBJ2-7 and V is TRBV6-2 or TRBV6-3; 9 positions match TRBD1. Trimming took 4 bases from V and 5 from J; bases not matched to a gene: 12. CDR3 size: 16 residues. From germline, CDR1 is MNHEY and CDR2 SVGEGT. In nucleotides, the CDR3 is TGTGCCAGCAGTTCTATCCGACAGGGGGTTGAGAACGAGCAGTACTTC. Translated, it gives CASSSIRQGVENEQYF.

The V and J genes are TRBV10-3 and TRBJ1-1, with 7 bases matching TRBD1. The CDR3 consists of 13 residues. J lost 11 bases, V lost 2 bases, and 8 bases had no gene match. Germline CDR1 reads ENHRY; CDR2 reads SYGVKD. CDR3 loop: CAISEPTGSGAFF. Here the CDR3 DNA reads TGTGCCATCAGTGAGCCGACAGGGTCTGGGGCTTTCTTT.

This rearrangement joins TRBV9 to TRBJ2-6; D uncertain. CDR3 length equals 14 residues. The germline V gene encodes CDR1 SGDLS and CDR2 YYNGEE. V was shortened by 4 bases and J by 0 bases, with 5 bases between the two germline ends. The CDR3 sequence: CASSSISGANVLTF. CDR3 DNA sequence: TGTGCCAGCAGCTCGATCTCTGGGGCCAACGTCCTGACTTTC.

J is TRBJ2-3 and V is TRBV7-9; D not resolved. Looked up from germline, CDR1 is SEHNR and CDR2 is FQNEAQ (reference sequence). V dropped 4 bases and J dropped 4 bases, with 6 bases sitting between them. The CDR3 is 12 amino acids. The CDR3 reads CASSSTADTQYF. Here the CDR3 DNA reads TGTGCCAGCAGCTCGACTGCAGATACGCAGTATTTT.

V usage is TRBV5-1 and J usage is TRBJ1-3, with D unclear. The germline V gene encodes CDR1 SGHRS and CDR2 YFSETQ. CDR3 size: 16 residues. The V end lost 4 bases, the J end lost 0 bases, and 14 bases lay between the germline ends. For the CDR3, the DNA is TGCGCCAGCAGCCCCTTGGGCCCGGACTCTGGAAACACCATATATTTT. It specifies CASSPLGPDSGNTIYF.

The CDR3 loop is CASSVDRKGEQYF. CDR3 in DNA: TGTGCCAGCAGTGTGGACAGGAAAGGGGAGCAGTACTTC. The chain couples TRBV12-3 or TRBV12-4 to TRBJ2-7; 7 positions agree with TRBD1. Losses at the gene ends were 5 bases for V and 7 bases for J; bases not matched to a gene: 8. CDR3 size: 13 residues.